This T cell receptor (beta chain) comes out of a study of cytomegalovirus exposure and HLA in healthy donors. Points from the study as a whole: The majority of TCR sequences were rare, yet some public TCRs appeared in many donors.

In the PCR, 60 Vbeta and 13 Jbeta primers were used. Clones were sequenced by immunoSEQ multiplex PCR, and TCRdb holds only the in-frame ones, with some missing. This table holds 180,000 or so clones, 81% found once. As regards this clone: Its antigen remains unknown.

The germline CDR1 and CDR2 sequences are SGHDN and FVKESK. J was trimmed by 2 bases and V by 4 bases; bases with no gene match: 9. This CDR3 comprises 17 residues. The origin of this receptor is a young woman in good health and CMV-seropositive. Sequencing input: PBMCs. The chain carries TRBV14 and TRBJ2-3, with 10 bases lining up with TRBD2. The CDR3 is CASSPPGLAFFTDTQYF. The DNA for the CDR3 is TGTGCCAGCAGCCCACCGGGACTAGCGTTCTTCACAGATACGCAGTATTTT.